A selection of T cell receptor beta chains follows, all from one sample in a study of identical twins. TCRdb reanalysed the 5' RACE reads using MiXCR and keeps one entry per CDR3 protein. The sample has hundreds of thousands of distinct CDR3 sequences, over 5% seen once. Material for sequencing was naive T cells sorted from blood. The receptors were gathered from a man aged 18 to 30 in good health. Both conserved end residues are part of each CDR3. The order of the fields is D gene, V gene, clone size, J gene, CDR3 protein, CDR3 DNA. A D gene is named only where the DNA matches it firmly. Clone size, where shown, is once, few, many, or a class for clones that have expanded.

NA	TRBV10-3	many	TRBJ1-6	CAISDGATRVALHF	TGTGCCATCAGTGACGGGGCGACGAGAGTCGCTCTCCACTTT
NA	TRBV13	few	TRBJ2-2	CASSDRQRGGELFF	TGTGCCAGCAGCGACCGGCAACGGGGAGGGGAGCTGTTTTTT
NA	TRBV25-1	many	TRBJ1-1	CASRWGVNTEAFF	TGTGCCAGCAGGTGGGGGGTTAACACTGAAGCTTTCTTT
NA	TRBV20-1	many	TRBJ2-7	CSARAIRYGEQYF	TGCAGTGCCAGGGCCATACGGTACGGCGAGCAGTACTTC
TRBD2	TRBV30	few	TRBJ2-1	CAASGSPYNEQFF	TGTGCCGCTAGCGGGAGTCCTTACAATGAGCAGTTCTTC
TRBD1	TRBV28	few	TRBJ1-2	CASSETGGGGYTF	TGTGCCAGCAGCGAGACAGGGGGCGGGGGCTACACCTTC
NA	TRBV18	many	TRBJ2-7	CASSPDYEQYF	TGTGCCAGCAGTCCCGATTACGAGCAGTACTTC
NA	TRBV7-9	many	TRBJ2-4	CASSAELAKNIQYF	TGTGCCAGCAGCGCAGAACTAGCCAAAAACATTCAGTACTTC
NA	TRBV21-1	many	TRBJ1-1	CASRGDGGRNTEAFF	TGTGCCAGCAGGGGGGACGGAGGAAGGAACACTGAAGCTTTCTTT
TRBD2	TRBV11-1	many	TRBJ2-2	CASSPRLAGGPSNTGELFF	TGTGCCAGCAGCCCCCGACTAGCGGGAGGGCCATCGAACACCGGGGAGCTGTTTTTT
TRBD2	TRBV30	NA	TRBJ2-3	CAWSVRLAADTQYF	TGTGCCTGGAGTGTACGACTAGCGGCAGATACGCAGTATTTT
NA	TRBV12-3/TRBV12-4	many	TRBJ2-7	CASSPGTVYEQYF	TGTGCCAGCAGCCCCGGGACTGTCTACGAGCAGTACTTC
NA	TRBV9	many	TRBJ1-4	CASSPGGGRLFF	TGTGCCAGCAGCCCGGGGGGGGGCAGACTGTTTTTT
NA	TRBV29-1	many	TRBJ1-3	CSVDTGSGYSGNTIYF	TGCAGCGTTGATACTGGGTCGGGGTACTCTGGAAACACCATATATTTT
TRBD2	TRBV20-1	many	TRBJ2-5	CSARRAGGQETQYF	TGCAGTGCTAGAAGAGCGGGAGGCCAAGAGACCCAGTACTTC
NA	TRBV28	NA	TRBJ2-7	CASTFRGREHEQYF	TGTGCCAGCACCTTCCGAGGGCGCGAGCACGAGCAGTACTTC
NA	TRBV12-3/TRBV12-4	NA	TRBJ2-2	CASRSALRTTGELFF	TGTGCCAGCAGATCGGCCCTCCGTACGACCGGGGAGCTGTTTTTT
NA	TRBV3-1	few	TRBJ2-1	CASSRVRGDEQFF	TGTGCCAGCAGCCGCGTCCGGGGAGATGAGCAGTTCTTC
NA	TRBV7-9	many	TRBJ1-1	CASSTGTEDTEAFF	TGTGCCAGTTCGACCGGGACGGAAGACACTGAAGCTTTCTTT
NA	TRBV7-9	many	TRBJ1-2	CASSLELGYTF	TGTGCCAGCAGCTTAGAGCTTGGCTACACCTTC
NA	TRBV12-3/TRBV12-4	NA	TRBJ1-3	CASNNQDGRNTIYF	TGTGCCAGCAATAATCAGGACGGGCGAAACACCATATATTTT
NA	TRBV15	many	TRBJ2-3	CATSLSGSSTDTQYF	TGTGCCACCAGCCTTAGCGGTTCGAGCACAGATACGCAGTATTTT
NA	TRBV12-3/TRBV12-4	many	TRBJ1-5	CASRKGNQPQHF	TGTGCCAGCAGAAAGGGCAATCAGCCCCAGCATTTT
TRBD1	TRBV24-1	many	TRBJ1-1	CATSDRRQGWGAFF	TGTGCCACCAGTGACCGCCGACAGGGGTGGGGAGCTTTCTTT
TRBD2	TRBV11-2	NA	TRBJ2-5	CASSPGSGKQETQYF	TGTGCCAGCAGCCCCGGGAGCGGGAAACAAGAGACCCAGTACTTC
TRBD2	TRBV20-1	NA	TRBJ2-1	CSARDAGGSQNEQFF	TGCAGTGCTAGAGATGCTGGCGGGAGTCAAAATGAGCAGTTCTTC
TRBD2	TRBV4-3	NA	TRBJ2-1	CASSQWSSGIMSSYNEQFF	TGCGCCAGCAGCCAATGGTCTAGCGGGATTATGAGCTCCTACAATGAGCAGTTCTTC
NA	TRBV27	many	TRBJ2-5	CASSLLSRQETQYF	TGTGCCAGCAGTTTATTGTCCAGACAAGAGACCCAGTACTTC
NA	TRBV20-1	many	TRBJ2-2	CSARVTSNTGELFF	TGCAGTGCTAGGGTCACCTCGAACACCGGGGAGCTGTTTTTT